This T cell receptor beta chain appears in the sequencing data of a study of T-cell reconstitution after alpha-beta-depleted transplantation in children. Researchers prepared the TCRbeta library using unique molecular identifiers, the study reports. TCRdb ran MiXCR on the PCR reads and lists one entry per CDR3 protein. The table records 500,000 or so distinct CDR3 sequences, approximately 32% of them present only once. The CDR3 has 15 amino acids. Germline loops: CDR1 MNHEY, CDR2 SVGEGT. The ends were cut back, 8 bases at V and 3 bases at J, with 17 bases in the middle. This TCR came from a human donor who donated a stem cell graft to a child with aplastic anemia. The sequencing used PBMCs from the stem cell graft donor, collected from the stem cell graft. The chain uses TRBV6-2 or TRBV6-3 and TRBJ1-5; D gene uncertain. The CDR3 is CASGSYNSPNQPQHF. The DNA of the CDR3 is TGTGCCAGCGGTTCCTACAATAGCCCCAATCAGCCCCAGCATTTT.